Each of the 15 T cell receptor beta chains below was sequenced from the same sample in a study of T cell responses to AZD1222 COVID-19 vaccine. Only in-frame clones appear in the TCRdb table, and some are missing; sequencing was by immunoSEQ multiplex PCR. Of about 170,000 clones in the sample, 87% were seen once. This specimen was peripheral blood, taken 28 days after the second AZD1222 dose. The receptors shown here come from an adult who received the AZD1222 COVID-19 vaccine.

V usage is TRBV19 and J usage is TRBJ1-1; D remains unclear. The CDR3 sequence is 19 residues long. V was cut by 3 bases and J by 0 bases, with 23 bases left in between. From germline, CDR1 is LNHDA and CDR2 SQIVND (reference sequence). The CDR3 sequence is CASSIPDNPAGRVNTEAFF. CDR3 nucleotide sequence: TGTGCCAGTAGTATTCCCGACAACCCGGCAGGCCGGGTGAACACTGAAGCTTTCTTT.

This rearrangement joins TRBV4-2 to TRBJ1-5; 8 nucleotides line up with TRBD1. The germline V gene has CDR1 LGHNA and CDR2 YNFKEQ. This CDR3 comprises 16 residues. V lost 4 bases and J lost 7; bases outside the gene matches: 12. The DNA of the CDR3 is TGTGCCAGCAGCCCTTCACCCAGACAGGGGCGGCAGCCCCAGCATTTT. This translates into CASSPSPRQGRQPQHF.

The V call is TRBV18, the J call TRBJ1-3; D not certain. Germline CDR1 is KGHSH and CDR2 is LQKENI. CDR3 length equals 14 residues. V was trimmed by 6 bases and J by 4 bases, leaving 13 bases between them. The CDR3 DNA reads TGTGCCAGCTCGACGGACGGGTACGGAAACACCATATATTTT. The encoded protein is CASSTDGYGNTIYF.

This sequence joins TRBV21-1 and TRBJ1-6. TRBV21-1 is labeled a pseudogene. This CDR3 comprises 16 residues. The CDR3 DNA sequence: TGTGCCAGCAGCAAAGAAAGTGGAAATATCCCCTCACCCCTCCACTTT. Translation: CASSKESGNIPSPLHF.

This clone was observed a single time. This sequence joins TRBV12-3 or TRBV12-4 and TRBJ2-1; D is ambiguous. V gave up 1 base and J gave up 3 bases, with 4 bases separating them. The CDR3 spans 13 residues. The CDR3 nucleotides read TGTGCCAGCAGTTTAGACGGCTACAATGAGCAGTTCTTC. It encodes CASSLDGYNEQFF.

The rearrangement links TRBV29-1 to TRBJ2-7; a possible D gene is TRBD1 (6 bases). The CDR3 extends over 11 amino acids. V shed 3 bases and J shed 6 bases, with 9 bases lying between them. The V gene's germline CDR1 is SQVTM and CDR2 ANQGSEA. The DNA of the CDR3 is TGCAGCGTTGATACAGGGTCCGAGCAGTACTTC. Protein: CSVDTGSEQYF.

V is TRBV7-2 and J is TRBJ2-7, with no clear D. Trimming cost V 2 bases and J 4 bases, with 12 bases left between them. This CDR3 contains 14 residues. The V gene's germline CDR1 is SGHTA and CDR2 FQGNSA. The CDR3 sequence: CASSLLQVGYEQYF. The CDR3 DNA reads TGTGCCAGCAGCTTACTCCAGGTTGGTTACGAGCAGTACTTC.

This sequence joins TRBV25-1 and TRBJ1-2, with unresolved D. V was clipped by 0 bases and J by 5 bases, with 7 bases between them. Germline V CDR1 and CDR2: MGHDK, SYGVNS. CDR3 length equals 13 residues. The CDR3 DNA is TGTGCCAGCAGTGAATATTTCAGTTATGGCTACACCTTC. Amino acids: CASSEYFSYGYTF.

The V gene is TRBV7-9, the J gene TRBJ2-7; TRBD1 aligns across 10 bases. This CDR3 comprises 15 residues. The germline V gene has CDR1 SEHNR and CDR2 FQNEAQ (reference sequence). The ends lost 5 bases at V and 4 bases at J; junction bases unmatched: 8. CDR3 loop: CASSNRDRGPYEQYF. DNA for the CDR3: TGTGCCAGCAGCAACCGGGACAGGGGACCATACGAGCAGTACTTC.

V gene TRBV18 combines with J gene TRBJ2-3; the match to TRBD2 covers 10 bases. The J segment lost 6 bases and the V segment lost 3 bases, leaving 9 bases of the junction unmatched. This CDR3 spans 16 amino acids. From germline, CDR1 is KGHSH and CDR2 LQKENI. The CDR3 region is CASSPASGGLGDTQYF. CDR3 nucleotide sequence: TGTGCCAGCTCACCGGCTAGCGGGGGCCTCGGTGATACGCAGTATTTT.

This clone has just one count. The chain employs TRBV9 and TRBJ2-1; TRBD2 aligns across 7 bases. The germline CDR1 and CDR2 sequences are SGDLS and YYNGEE. The V segment lost 7 bases and the J segment 8 bases; nucleotides outside the gene matches: 9. The CDR3 runs 13 residues. CDR3: CASGRGGGDEQFF. CDR3 nucleotide sequence: TGTGCCAGCGGGAGGGGCGGGGGTGATGAGCAGTTCTTC.

The V call is TRBV5-6, the J call TRBJ2-1; TRBD1 is a possible D gene (6 bases). CDR1 and CDR2 from the germline V gene are SGHDT and YYEEEE. Trimming shortened V by 2 bases and J by 3 bases, and 9 bases separated the two germline ends. This CDR3 is built from 14 residues. The CDR3 DNA is TGTGCCAGCAGCTTAGGACAGTTCTACAATGAGCAGTTCTTC. Translating it yields CASSLGQFYNEQFF.

V gene TRBV4-1 combines with J gene TRBJ1-6; tentatively, D is TRBD1 (5 bases). V was shortened by 0 bases and J by 10 bases, with 19 bases between the two germline ends. This CDR3 comprises 17 residues. From germline, CDR1 is MGHRA and CDR2 YSYEKL. In DNA form, the CDR3 reads TGCGCCAGCAGCCAAGATGCCTTCGGGGGTGGTCGGTCACCCCTCCACTTT. It specifies CASSQDAFGGGRSPLHF.

This clone was counted a single time. This chain links TRBV18 with TRBJ1-1; the D is unclear. The germline V gene encodes CDR1 KGHSH and CDR2 LQKENI. V lost 3 bases, J lost 0 bases, and 17 bases lay in between. The length of the CDR3 is 17 residues. The chain's CDR3 is CASSPNGLPRMNTEAFF. In DNA form, the CDR3 reads TGTGCCAGCTCACCGAACGGACTGCCGAGAATGAACACTGAAGCTTTCTTT.

This clone was seen only a few times. V and J are TRBV6-1 and TRBJ1-2; D call uncertain. Trimming removed 3 bases from V and 3 bases from J, with 8 bases in between. In germline, CDR1 is MNHNS, CDR2 SASEGT. The CDR3 has 13 amino acids. The CDR3 nucleotides read TGTGCCAGCAGTGAGGACGCACACTATGGCTACACCTTC. Translating gives CASSEDAHYGYTF.